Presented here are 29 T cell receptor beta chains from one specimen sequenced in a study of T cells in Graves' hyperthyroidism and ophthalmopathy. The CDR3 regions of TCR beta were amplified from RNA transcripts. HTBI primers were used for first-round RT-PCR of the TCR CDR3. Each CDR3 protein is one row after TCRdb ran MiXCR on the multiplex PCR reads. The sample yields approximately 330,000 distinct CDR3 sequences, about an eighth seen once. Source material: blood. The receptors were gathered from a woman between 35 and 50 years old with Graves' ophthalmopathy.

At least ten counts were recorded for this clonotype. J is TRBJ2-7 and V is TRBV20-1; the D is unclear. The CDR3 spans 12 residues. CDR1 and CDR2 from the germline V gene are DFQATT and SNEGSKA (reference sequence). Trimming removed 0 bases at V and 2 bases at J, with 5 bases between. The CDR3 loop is CSARDTAYEQYF. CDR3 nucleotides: TGCAGTGCTAGAGATACAGCCTACGAGCAGTACTTC.

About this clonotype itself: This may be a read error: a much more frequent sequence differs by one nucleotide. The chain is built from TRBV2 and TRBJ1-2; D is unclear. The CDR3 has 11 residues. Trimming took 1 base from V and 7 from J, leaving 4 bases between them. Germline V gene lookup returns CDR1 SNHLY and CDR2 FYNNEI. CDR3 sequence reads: CASSEGPGYTF. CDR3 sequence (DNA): TGTGCCAGCAGTGAAGGTCCTGGCTACACCTTC.

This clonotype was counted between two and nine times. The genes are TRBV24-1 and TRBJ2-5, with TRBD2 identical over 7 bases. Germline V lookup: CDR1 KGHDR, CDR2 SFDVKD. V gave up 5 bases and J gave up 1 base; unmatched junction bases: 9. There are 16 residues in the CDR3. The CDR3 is CATSAVGGIAQETQYF. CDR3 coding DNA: TGTGCCACCAGTGCTGTGGGGGGGATAGCCCAAGAGACCCAGTACTTC.

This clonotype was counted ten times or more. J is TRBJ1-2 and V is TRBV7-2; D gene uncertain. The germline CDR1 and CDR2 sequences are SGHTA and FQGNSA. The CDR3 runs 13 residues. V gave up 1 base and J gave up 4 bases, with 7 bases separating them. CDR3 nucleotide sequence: TGTGCCAGCAGCTTAGACCGCCTCTATGGCTACACCTTC. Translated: CASSLDRLYGYTF. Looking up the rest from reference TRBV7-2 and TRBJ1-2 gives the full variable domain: GAGVSQSPSNKVTEKGKDVELRCDPISGHTALYWYRQSLGQGLEFLIYFQGNSAPDKSGLPSDRFSAERTGGSVSTLTIQRTQQEDSAVYLCASSLDRLYGYTFGSGTRLTVV.

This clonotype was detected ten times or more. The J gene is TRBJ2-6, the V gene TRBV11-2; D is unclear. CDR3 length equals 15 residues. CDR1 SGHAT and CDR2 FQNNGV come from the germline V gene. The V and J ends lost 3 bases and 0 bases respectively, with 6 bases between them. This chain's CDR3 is CASSLGTSGANVLTF. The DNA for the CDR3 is TGTGCCAGCAGCTTGGGAACCTCTGGGGCCAACGTCCTGACTTTC. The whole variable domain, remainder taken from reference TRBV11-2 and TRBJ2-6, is EAGVAQSPRYKIIEKRQSVAFWCNPISGHATLYWYQQILGQGPKLLIQFQNNGVVDDSQLPKDRFSAERLKGVDSTLKIQPAKLEDSAVYLCASSLGTSGANVLTFGAGSRLTVL.

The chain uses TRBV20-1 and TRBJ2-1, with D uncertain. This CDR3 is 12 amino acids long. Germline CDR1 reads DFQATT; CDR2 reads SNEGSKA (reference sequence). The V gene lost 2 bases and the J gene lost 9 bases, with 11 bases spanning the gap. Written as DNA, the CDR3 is TGCAGTGCTAGACCCACCACACCTGAGCAGTTCTTC. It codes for CSARPTTPEQFF.

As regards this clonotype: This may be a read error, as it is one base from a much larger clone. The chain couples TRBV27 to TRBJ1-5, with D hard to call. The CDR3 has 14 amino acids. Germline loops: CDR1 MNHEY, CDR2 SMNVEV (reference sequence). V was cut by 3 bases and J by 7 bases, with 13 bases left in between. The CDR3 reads CASSFSWVEQPQHF. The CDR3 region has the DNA TGTGCCAGCAGTTTTTCCTGGGTGGAGCAGCCCCAGCATTTT.

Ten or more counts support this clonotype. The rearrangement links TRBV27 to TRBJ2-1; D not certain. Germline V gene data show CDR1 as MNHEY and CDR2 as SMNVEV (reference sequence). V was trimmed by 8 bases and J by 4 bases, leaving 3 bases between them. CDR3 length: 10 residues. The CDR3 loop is CASGYNEQFF. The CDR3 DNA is TGTGCCAGCGGGTACAATGAGCAGTTCTTC.

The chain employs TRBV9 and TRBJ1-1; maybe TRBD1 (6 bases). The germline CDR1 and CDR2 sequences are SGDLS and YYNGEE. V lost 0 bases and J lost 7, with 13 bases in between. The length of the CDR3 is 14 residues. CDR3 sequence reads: CASSVDAGTIEAFF. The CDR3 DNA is TGTGCCAGCAGCGTAGACGCCGGGACAATTGAAGCTTTCTTT.

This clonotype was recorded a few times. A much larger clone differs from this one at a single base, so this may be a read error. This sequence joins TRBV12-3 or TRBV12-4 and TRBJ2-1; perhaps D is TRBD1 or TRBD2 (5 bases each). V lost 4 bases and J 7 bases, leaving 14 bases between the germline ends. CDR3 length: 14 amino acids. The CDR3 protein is CASSSEGFVNEQFF. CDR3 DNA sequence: TGTGCCAGCAGTTCAGAGGGGTTCGTAAATGAGCAGTTCTTC.

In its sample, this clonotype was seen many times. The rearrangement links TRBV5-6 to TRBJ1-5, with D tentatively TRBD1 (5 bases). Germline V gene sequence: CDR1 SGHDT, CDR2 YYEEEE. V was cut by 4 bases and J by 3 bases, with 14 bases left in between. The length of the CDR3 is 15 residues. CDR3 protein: CASSHGLRDNQPQHF. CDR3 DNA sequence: TGTGCCAGCAGCCACGGACTCAGGGACAATCAGCCCCAGCATTTT.

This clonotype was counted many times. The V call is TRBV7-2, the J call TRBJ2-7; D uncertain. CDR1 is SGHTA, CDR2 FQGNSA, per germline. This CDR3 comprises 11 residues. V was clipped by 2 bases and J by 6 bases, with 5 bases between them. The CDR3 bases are TGTGCCAGCAGCTTAAGTTCCGAGCAGTACTTC. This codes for CASSLSSEQYF.

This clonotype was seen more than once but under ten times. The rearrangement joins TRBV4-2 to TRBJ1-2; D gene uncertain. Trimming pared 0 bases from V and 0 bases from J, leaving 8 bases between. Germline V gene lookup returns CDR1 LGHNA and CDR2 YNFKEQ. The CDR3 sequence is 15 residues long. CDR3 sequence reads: CASSQDRSTNYGYTF. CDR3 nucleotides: TGTGCCAGCAGCCAAGATCGGAGTACTAACTATGGCTACACCTTC.

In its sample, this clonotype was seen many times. The CDR3 protein is CASKGEGLNQPQHF. DNA of the CDR3: TGTGCCAGCAAAGGGGAGGGGCTCAATCAGCCCCAGCATTTT. V gene TRBV2 combines with J gene TRBJ1-5; possibly TRBD1 for D (5 bases). The germline V and J ends were trimmed by 7 bases and 3 bases, with 13 bases remaining between them. The CDR3 has 14 residues. Germline V gene lookup returns CDR1 SNHLY and CDR2 FYNNEI.

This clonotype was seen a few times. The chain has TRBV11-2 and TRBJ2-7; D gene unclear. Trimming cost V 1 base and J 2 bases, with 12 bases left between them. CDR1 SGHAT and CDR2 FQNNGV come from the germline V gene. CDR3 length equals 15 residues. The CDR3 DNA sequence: TGTGCCAGCAGCTTAGGCGCACAGATCACCTACGAGCAGTACTTC. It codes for CASSLGAQITYEQYF.

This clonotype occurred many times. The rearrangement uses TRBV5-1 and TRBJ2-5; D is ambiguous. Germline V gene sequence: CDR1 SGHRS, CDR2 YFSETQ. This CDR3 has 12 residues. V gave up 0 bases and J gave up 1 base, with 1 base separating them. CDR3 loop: CASSLVQETQYF. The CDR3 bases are TGCGCCAGCAGCTTGGTCCAAGAGACCCAGTACTTC.

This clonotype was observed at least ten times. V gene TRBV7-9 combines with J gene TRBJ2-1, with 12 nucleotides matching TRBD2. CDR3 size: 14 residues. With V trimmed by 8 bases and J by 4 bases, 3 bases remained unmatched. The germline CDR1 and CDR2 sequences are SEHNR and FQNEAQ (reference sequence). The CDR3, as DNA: TGTGCCAGCCTAGCGGGAGGGACGTACAATGAGCAGTTCTTC. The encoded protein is CASLAGGTYNEQFF.

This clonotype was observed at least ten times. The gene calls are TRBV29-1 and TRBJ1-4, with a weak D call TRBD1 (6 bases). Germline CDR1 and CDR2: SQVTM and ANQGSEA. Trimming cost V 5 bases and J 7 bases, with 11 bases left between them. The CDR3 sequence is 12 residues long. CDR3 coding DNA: TGCAGCGTTTCAGGGGAGGCTGAAAAACTGTTTTTT. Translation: CSVSGEAEKLFF.

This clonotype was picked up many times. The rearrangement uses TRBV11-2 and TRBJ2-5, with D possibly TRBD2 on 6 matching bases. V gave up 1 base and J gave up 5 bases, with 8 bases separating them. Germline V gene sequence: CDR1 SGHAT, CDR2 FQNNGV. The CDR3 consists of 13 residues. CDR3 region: CASSLAGRETQYF. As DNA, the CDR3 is TGTGCCAGCAGCTTAGCAGGGAGGGAGACCCAGTACTTC.

This CDR3 is CASSQRLAGGKSEQFF. The CDR3 nucleotides read TGTGCCAGCAGTCAAAGACTAGCGGGGGGGAAGAGTGAGCAGTTCTTC. The chain links TRBV6-1 to TRBJ2-1; TRBD2 matches at 14 bases. The J segment lost 9 bases and the V segment lost 5 bases, leaving 9 bases of the junction unmatched. The germline gives CDR1 MNHNS, CDR2 SASEGT. The CDR3 totals 16 residues.

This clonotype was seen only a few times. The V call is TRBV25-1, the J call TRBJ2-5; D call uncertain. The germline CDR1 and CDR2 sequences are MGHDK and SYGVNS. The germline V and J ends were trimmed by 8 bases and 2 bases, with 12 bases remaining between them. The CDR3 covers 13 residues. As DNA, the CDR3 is TGTGCCAGCGGCGATACCGTTCAAGAGACCCAGTACTTC. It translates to CASGDTVQETQYF.

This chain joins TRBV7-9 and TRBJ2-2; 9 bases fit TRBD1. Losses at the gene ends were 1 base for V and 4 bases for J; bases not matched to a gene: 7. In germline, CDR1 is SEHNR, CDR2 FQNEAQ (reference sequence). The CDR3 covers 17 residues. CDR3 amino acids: CASSLGGSTGGTGELFF. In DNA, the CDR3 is TGTGCCAGCAGCTTAGGTGGTTCGACAGGGGGCACCGGGGAGCTGTTTTTT.

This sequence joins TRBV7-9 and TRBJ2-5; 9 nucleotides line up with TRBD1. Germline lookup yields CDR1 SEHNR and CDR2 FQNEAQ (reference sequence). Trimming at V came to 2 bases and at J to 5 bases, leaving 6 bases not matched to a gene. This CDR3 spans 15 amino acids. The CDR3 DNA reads TGTGCCAGCAGCTTACGTGGGACAGGGCAGGAGACCCAGTACTTC. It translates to CASSLRGTGQETQYF.

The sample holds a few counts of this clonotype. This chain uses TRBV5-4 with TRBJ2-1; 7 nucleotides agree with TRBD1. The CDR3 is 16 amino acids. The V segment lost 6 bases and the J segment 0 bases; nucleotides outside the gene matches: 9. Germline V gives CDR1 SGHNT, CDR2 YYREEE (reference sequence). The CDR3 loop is CASTVAGGSSYNEQFF. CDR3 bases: TGTGCCAGCACCGTTGCAGGGGGTAGCTCCTACAATGAGCAGTTCTTC.

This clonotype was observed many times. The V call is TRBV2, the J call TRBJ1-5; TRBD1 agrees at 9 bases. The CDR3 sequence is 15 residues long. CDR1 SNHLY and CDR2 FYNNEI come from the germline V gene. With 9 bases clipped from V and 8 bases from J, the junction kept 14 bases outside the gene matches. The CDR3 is CASRMPGQGIKPQHF. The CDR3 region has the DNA TGTGCCAGTCGGATGCCGGGACAGGGTATTAAGCCCCAGCATTTT.

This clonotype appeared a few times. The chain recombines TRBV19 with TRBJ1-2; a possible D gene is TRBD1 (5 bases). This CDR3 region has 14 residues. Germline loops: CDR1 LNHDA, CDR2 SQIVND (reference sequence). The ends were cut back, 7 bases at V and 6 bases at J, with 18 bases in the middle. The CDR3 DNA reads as TGTGCCAGTACCGTTGCGGGGGTCAGGAATGGCTACACCTTC. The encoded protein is CASTVAGVRNGYTF.

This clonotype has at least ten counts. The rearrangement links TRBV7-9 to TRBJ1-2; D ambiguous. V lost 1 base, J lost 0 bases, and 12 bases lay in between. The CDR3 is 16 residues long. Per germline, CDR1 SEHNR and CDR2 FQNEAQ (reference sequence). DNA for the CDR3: TGTGCCAGCAGCTTAGGGTCGGGGTTTTCTAACTATGGCTACACCTTC. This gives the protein CASSLGSGFSNYGYTF.

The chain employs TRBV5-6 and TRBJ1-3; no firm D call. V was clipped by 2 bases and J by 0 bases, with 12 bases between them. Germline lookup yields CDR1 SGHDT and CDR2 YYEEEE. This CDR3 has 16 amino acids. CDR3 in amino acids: CASSFRTANSGNTIYF. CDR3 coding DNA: TGTGCCAGCAGCTTCCGGACCGCCAACTCTGGAAACACCATATATTTT.

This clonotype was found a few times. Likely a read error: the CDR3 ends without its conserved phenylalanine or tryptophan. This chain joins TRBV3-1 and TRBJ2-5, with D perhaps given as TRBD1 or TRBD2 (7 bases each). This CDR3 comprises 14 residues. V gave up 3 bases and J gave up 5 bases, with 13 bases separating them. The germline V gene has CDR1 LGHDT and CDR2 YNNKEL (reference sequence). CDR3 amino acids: CASSHRGGRETQYL. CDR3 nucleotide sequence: TGTGCCAGCAGCCACAGGGGGGGCAGGGAGACCCAGTACCTC.